This T cell receptor beta chain emerged from a study of blood T cell repertoires in COVID-19. This table comes from immunoSEQ multiplex PCR, and its TCRdb copy is limited to in-frame clones, with some not included. The data contain around 260,000 clones, about 86% of them seen just once; the ten biggest clones take up around 3.9%. Germline CDR1 reads MNHNS; CDR2 reads SASEGT. The ends lost 4 bases at V and 2 bases at J; junction bases unmatched: 7. CDR3 size: 16 residues. The V call is TRBV6-1, the J call TRBJ1-4; 7 bases agree with TRBD1. The TCR originated in a young man with acute COVID-19. Sequenced material: PBMCs or T cells enriched from blood (not recorded which). The CDR3 coding sequence is TGTGCCAGCAGTGTCAACAGGGGTTCGACTAATGAAAAACTGTTTTTT. This encodes CASSVNRGSTNEKLFF.